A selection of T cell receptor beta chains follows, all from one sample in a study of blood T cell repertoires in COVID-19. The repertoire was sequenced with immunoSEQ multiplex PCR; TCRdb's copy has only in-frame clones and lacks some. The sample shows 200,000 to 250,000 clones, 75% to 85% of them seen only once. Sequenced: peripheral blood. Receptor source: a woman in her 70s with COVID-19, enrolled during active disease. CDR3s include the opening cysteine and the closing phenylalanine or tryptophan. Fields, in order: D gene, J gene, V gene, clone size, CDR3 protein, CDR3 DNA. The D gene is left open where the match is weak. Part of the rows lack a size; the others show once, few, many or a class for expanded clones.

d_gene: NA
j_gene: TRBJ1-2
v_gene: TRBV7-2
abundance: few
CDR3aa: CASNRGESYGYTF
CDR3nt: TGTGCCAGCAATAGGGGCGAATCCTATGGCTACACCTTC

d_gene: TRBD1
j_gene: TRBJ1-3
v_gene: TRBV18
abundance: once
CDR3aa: CASSPFGQGRSGNTIYF
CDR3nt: TGTGCCAGCTCACCTTTTGGACAGGGGAGGTCTGGAAACACCATATATTTT

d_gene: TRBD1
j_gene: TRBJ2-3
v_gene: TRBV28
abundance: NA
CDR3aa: CASSLDRAFLSTDTQYF
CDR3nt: TGTGCCAGCAGTTTAGACAGGGCCTTCCTCAGCACAGATACGCAGTATTTT

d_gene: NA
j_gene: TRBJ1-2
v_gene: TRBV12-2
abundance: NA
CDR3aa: CASRTGGYTF
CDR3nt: TGTGCAAGTCGCACAGGTGGCTACACCTTC

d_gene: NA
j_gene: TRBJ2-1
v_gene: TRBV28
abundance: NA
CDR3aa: CASTDATSPVNEQFF
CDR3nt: TGTGCCAGCACCGACGCGACTAGTCCGGTAAATGAGCAGTTCTTC

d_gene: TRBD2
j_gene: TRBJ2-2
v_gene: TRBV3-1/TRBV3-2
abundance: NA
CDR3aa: CASSLLAGGLNTGELFF
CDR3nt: TGTGCCAGCAGCCTACTAGCGGGAGGACTGAACACCGGGGAGCTGTTTTTT

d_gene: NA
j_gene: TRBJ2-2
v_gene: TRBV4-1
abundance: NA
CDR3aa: CASSQATANTGELFF
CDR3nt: TGCGCCAGCAGCCAAGCCACAGCGAACACCGGGGAGCTGTTTTTT

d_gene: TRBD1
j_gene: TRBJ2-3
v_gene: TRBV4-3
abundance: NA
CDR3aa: CASSQDFGQGRGDTQYF
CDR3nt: TGCGCCAGCAGCCAAGATTTCGGACAGGGCCGAGGAGATACGCAGTATTTT

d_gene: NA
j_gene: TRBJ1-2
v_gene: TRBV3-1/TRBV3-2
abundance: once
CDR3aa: CASSQGRGIAGYTF
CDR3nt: TGTGCCAGCAGCCAGGGCAGGGGTATCGCTGGCTACACCTTC

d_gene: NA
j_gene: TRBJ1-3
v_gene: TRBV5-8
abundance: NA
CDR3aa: CASRATTRGVTGNTIYF
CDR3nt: TGTGCCAGCAGGGCGACCACTCGGGGGGTTACTGGAAACACCATATATTTT

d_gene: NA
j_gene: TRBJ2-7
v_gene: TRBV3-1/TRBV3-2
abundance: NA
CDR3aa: CASSQDGILSYEQYF
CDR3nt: TGTGCCAGCAGCCAAGACGGGATTCTTTCCTACGAGCAGTACTTC

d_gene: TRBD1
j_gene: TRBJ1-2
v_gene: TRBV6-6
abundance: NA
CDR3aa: CASSYPIDRGQNGYTF
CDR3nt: TGTGCCAGCAGTTACCCAATTGACAGGGGTCAAAATGGCTACACCTTC

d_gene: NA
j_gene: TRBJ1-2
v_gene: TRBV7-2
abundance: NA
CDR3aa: CASSPAGSALGYGYTF
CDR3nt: TGTGCCAGCAGCCCAGCAGGGTCGGCCCTTGGGTATGGCTACACCTTC

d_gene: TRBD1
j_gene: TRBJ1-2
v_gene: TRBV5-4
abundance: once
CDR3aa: CASSLAQGGGYTF
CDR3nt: TGTGCCAGCAGCTTGGCACAGGGGGGCGGCTACACCTTC

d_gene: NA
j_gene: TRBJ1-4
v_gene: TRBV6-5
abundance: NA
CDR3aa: CASTQLGANEKLFF
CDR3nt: TGTGCCAGCACCCAACTGGGAGCTAATGAAAAACTGTTTTTT

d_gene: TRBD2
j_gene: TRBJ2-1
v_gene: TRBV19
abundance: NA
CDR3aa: CASSIPGLAGTSSRYNEQFF
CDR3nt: TGTGCCAGTAGTATCCCCGGACTAGCGGGAACGTCCTCACGCTACAATGAGCAGTTCTTC

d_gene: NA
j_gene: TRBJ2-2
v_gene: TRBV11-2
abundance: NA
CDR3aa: CASSLGRLVGTGELFF
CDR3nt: TGTGCCAGCAGCTTAGGGCGGCTAGTTGGCACCGGGGAGCTGTTTTTT

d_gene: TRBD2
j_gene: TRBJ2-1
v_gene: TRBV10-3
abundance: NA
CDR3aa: CAIRKGLAGVSSYNEQFF
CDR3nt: TGTGCCATCAGAAAGGGACTAGCGGGAGTCAGCTCCTACAATGAGCAGTTCTTC

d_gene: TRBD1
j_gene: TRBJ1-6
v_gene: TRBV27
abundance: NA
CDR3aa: CASSLGTGYSPLHF
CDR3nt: TGTGCCAGCAGTTTAGGGACAGGGTATTCACCCCTCCACTTT

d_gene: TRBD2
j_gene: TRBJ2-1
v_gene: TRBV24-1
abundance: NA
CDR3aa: CATSESTSGRYEQFF
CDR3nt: TGTGCCACCAGTGAATCAACTAGCGGGAGATACGAGCAGTTCTTC

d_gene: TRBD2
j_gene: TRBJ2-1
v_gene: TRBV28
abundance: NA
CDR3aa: CASSIGTSGHNEQFF
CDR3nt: TGTGCCAGCAGTATCGGGACTAGCGGACACAATGAGCAGTTCTTC

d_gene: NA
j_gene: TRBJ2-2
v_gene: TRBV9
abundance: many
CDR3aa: CASSATDGSRRTGELFF
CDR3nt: TGTGCCAGCAGCGCAACAGATGGGTCCCGTAGGACCGGGGAGCTGTTTTTT

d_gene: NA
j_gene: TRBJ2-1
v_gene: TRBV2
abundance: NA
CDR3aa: CASSLGPSSSNEQFF
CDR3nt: TGTGCCAGCAGTCTCGGGCCTAGCTCATCGAATGAGCAGTTCTTC

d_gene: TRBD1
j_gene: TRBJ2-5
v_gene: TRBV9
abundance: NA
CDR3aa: CASSVGTGGGQETQYF
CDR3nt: TGTGCCAGCAGCGTCGGGACAGGGGGCGGGCAAGAGACCCAGTACTTC

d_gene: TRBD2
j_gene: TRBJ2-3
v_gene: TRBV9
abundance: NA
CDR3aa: CASSVWTSGTDTQYF
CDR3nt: TGTGCCAGCAGCGTATGGACTAGCGGCACAGATACGCAGTATTTT

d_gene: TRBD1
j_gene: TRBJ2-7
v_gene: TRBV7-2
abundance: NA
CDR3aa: CASSRPEAGGEQYF
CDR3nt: TGTGCCAGCAGCCGCCCTGAGGCAGGGGGCGAGCAGTACTTC

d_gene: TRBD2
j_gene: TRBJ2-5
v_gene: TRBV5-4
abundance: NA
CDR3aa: CASSLLTGGGETQYF
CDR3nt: TGTGCCAGCAGTCTCCTCACGGGAGGCGGAGAGACCCAGTACTTC

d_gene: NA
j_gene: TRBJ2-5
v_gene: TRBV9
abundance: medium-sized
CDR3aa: CASSSQSGTSQETQYF
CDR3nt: TGTGCCAGCAGCTCCCAATCCGGGACATCCCAAGAGACCCAGTACTTC

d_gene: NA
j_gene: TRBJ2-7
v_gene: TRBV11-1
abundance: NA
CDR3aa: CASSLASGYEQYF
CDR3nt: TGTGCCAGCAGCTTAGCTTCAGGGTACGAGCAGTACTTC

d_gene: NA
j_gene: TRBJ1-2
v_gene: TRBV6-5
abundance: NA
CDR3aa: CASSYSPQGIYGYTF
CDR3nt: TGTGCCAGCAGTTACTCTCCACAGGGAATCTATGGCTACACCTTC

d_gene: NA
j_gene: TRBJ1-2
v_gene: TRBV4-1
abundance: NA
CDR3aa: CASSPIAGQPQYGYTF
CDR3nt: TGCGCCAGCAGCCCCATCGCTGGACAGCCTCAGTATGGCTACACCTTC

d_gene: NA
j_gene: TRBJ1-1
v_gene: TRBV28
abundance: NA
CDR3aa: CASSALYRETNTEAFF
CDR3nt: TGTGCCAGCAGCGCGCTTTACAGGGAGACTAACACTGAAGCTTTCTTT

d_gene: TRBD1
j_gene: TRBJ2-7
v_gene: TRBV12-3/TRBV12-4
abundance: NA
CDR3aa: CASSWTGRYEQYF
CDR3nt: TGTGCCAGCAGTTGGACAGGGAGATACGAGCAGTACTTC

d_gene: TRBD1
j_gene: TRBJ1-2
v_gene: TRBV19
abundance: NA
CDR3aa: CASMWTGGAGGYTF
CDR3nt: TGTGCCAGTATGTGGACAGGGGGCGCCGGTGGCTACACCTTC

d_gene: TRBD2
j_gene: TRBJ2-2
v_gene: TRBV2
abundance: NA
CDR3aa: CASSRTSGRLGGELFF
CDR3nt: TGTGCCAGCAGCCGAACTAGCGGGAGGCTCGGCGGGGAGCTGTTTTTT

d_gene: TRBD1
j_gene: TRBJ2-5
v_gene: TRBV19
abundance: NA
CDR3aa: CASSGQGSVVETQYF
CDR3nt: TGTGCCAGTAGTGGACAGGGGAGTGTTGTGGAGACCCAGTACTTC

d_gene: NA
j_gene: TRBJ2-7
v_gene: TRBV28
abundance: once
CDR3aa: CASSLPTTRSYEQYF
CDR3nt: TGTGCCAGCAGTTTACCCACAACTAGATCCTACGAGCAGTACTTC

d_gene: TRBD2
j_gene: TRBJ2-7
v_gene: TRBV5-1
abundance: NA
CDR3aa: CASSLTSGTLSYEQYF
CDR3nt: TGCGCCAGCAGCTTGACGAGCGGGACTCTCTCCTACGAGCAGTACTTC